These 25 T cell receptor gamma chains originate from one sample sequenced in a study of fetal and pediatric gammadelta thymocytes. TCRdb re-processed the reads using CATT. The table records some 550 gamma-chain clones, under 5% of them present only once. The sample comprised non-Vgamma9Vdelta2 gamma-delta T cells from the thymus. Indicated subset: CD3+gammadeltaTCR+ thymocytes not co-expressing Vgamma9 and Vdelta2. These receptors were obtained from a child who underwent cardiac surgery and was recorded as healthy.

The J gene is TRGJP2, the V gene TRGV2. CDR3 length: 15 amino acids. The germline V gene encodes CDR1 EGSNGY and CDR2 YDSYNSKV. The trim removed 0 bases at V and 2 bases at J, leaving 3 bases unmatched. CDR3 nucleotide sequence: TGTGCCACCTGGGACGGGCGGAGTAGTGATTGGATCAAGACGTTT. As protein: CATWDGRSSDWIKTF.

This clone is categorized as large. The chain has TRGV2 and TRGJP2. V shed 0 bases, J shed 0 bases, and the junction held 4 bases outside the gene matches. The CDR3 length is 16 residues. Germline assignment: CDR1 EGSNGY and CDR2 YDSYNSKV. CDR3: CATWDGKYSSDWIKTF. The CDR3 DNA sequence: TGTGCCACCTGGGACGGGAAATATAGTAGTGATTGGATCAAGACGTTT.

This clone is termed medium-sized. The chain has TRGV2 and TRGJ1 or TRGJ2. CDR3 size: 13 residues. V shed 0 bases and J 7 bases; nucleotides not matched to a gene: 6. Germline loops: CDR1 EGSNGY, CDR2 YDSYNSKV. CDR3 residues: CATWDGHGYKKLF. In DNA form, the CDR3 reads TGTGCCACCTGGGACGGGCATGGGTATAAGAAACTCTTT.

By share, this clone ranks as hyperexpanded. The sample contains more than one DNA sequence encoding this CDR3. This chain uses TRGV3 with TRGJP1. Germline-derived CDR1 and CDR2 are VTNTFY and YDVSTARD (reference sequence). Trimming cost V 3 bases and J 13 bases; bases outside gene matches: 11. The CDR3 is 13 amino acids. The CDR3 sequence: CATWDGPVLFKIF. The CDR3 DNA is TGTGCCACCTGGGACGGACCTGTCTTGTTCAAGATATTT.

This clone is medium-sized within its sample. The chain has TRGV9 and TRGJ1 or TRGJ2. Germline V CDR1 and CDR2: GITISATS, ISYDGTV (reference sequence). With V trimmed by 2 bases and J by 10 bases, 5 bases remained unmatched. CDR3 length: 11 residues. The CDR3 sequence is CALWEALKKLF. DNA of the CDR3: TGTGCCTTGTGGGAGGCCCTAAAGAAACTCTTT.

This clone is large. The rearrangement joins TRGV5 to TRGJ1 or TRGJ2. J gave up 4 bases and V 1 base, and 4 bases lay outside the gene matches. Germline CDR1 reads VINAFY; CDR2 reads YDVSNSKD. This CDR3 has 13 amino acids. CDR3 DNA sequence: TGTGCCACCTGGGACAGAGAGTATTATAAGAAACTCTTT. Residues: CATWDREYYKKLF.

This clone is termed large. The V call is TRGV5P, the J call TRGJ1 or TRGJ2. TRGV5P is shown as a pseudogene. The CDR3 spans 13 residues. Here the CDR3 reads CATWGLNYYKKLF. CDR3 nucleotide sequence: TGTGCCACCTGGGGGTTGAATTATTATAAGAAACTCTTT.

By proportion, this clone is large. The J gene is TRGJ1 or TRGJ2, the V gene TRGV5. V was clipped by 0 bases and J by 5 bases; unmatched bases: 1. The germline V gene encodes CDR1 VINAFY and CDR2 YDVSNSKD. This CDR3 contains 12 residues. This chain's CDR3 is CATWDRNYKKLF. CDR3 DNA sequence: TGTGCCACCTGGGACAGGAATTATAAGAAACTCTTT.

This clone is large within its sample. The chain recombines TRGV5 with TRGJP2. V shed 0 bases and J 0 bases; nucleotides not matched to a gene: 7. The CDR3 runs 17 residues. The germline V gene has CDR1 VINAFY and CDR2 YDVSNSKD. The DNA of the CDR3 is TGTGCCACCTGGGACAGGCCGGGATATAGTAGTGATTGGATCAAGACGTTT. Residues: CATWDRPGYSSDWIKTF.

This clone is deemed medium-sized. The rearrangement joins TRGV9 to TRGJ1 or TRGJ2. The germline CDR1 and CDR2 sequences are GITISATS and ISYDGTV (reference sequence). This CDR3 is 15 amino acids long. J gave up 2 bases and V 3 bases, and 10 bases lay outside the gene matches. As DNA, the CDR3 is TGTGCCTTGTGGGAGCCACAGTTGGATTATTATAAGAAACTCTTT. This gives the protein CALWEPQLDYYKKLF.

In its sample, this clone ranks as large. The chain employs TRGV5 and TRGJ1 or TRGJ2. After removal of 0 bases from V and 6 bases from J, the junction contained 8 bases not matched to a gene. CDR1 and CDR2 from the germline V gene are VINAFY and YDVSNSKD. The CDR3 spans 14 residues. CDR3 region: CATWDRRTGYKKLF. CDR3 sequence (DNA): TGTGCCACCTGGGACAGGCGAACAGGTTATAAGAAACTCTTT.

By share, this clone counts as medium-sized (0.01 to 0.1%). J is TRGJ1 or TRGJ2 and V is TRGV2. This CDR3 has 13 residues. Germline CDR1 reads EGSNGY; CDR2 reads YDSYNSKV. After removal of 2 bases from V and 2 bases from J, the junction contained 3 bases not matched to a gene. CDR3 DNA sequence: TGTGCCACCTGGGACGTTTATTATTATAAGAAACTCTTT. Translated, it gives CATWDVYYYKKLF.

Comments on this clone: A far larger clone is only one base removed, so a read error is likely. This chain uses TRGV5 with TRGJ1 or TRGJ2. CDR1 and CDR2 from the germline V gene are VINAFY and YDVSNSKD. This CDR3 has 12 residues. For the CDR3, the DNA is TGTGCCTCCTGGACCCCATTTAGTTCTTGGCTCTTT. As protein: CASWTPFSSWLF.

This clone is categorized as medium-sized. J is TRGJ1 or TRGJ2 and V is TRGV9. With 3 bases clipped from V and 8 bases from J, the junction kept 7 bases outside the gene matches. The germline V gene has CDR1 GITISATS and CDR2 ISYDGTV (reference sequence). This CDR3 contains 12 residues. The CDR3 nucleotides are TGTGCCTTGTGGGAGCTTTCGAATAAGAAACTCTTT. It encodes CALWELSNKKLF.

This clone is medium-sized. The chain combines TRGV2 with TRGJ1 or TRGJ2. The CDR3 spans 13 residues. Germline V gives CDR1 EGSNGY, CDR2 YDSYNSKV. Trimming at V came to 1 base and at J to 2 bases, leaving 2 bases not matched to a gene. The CDR3 sequence is CATWDGDYYKKLF. DNA for the CDR3: TGTGCCACCTGGGACGGAGATTATTATAAGAAACTCTTT.

This clone is termed medium-sized. The rearrangement links TRGV4 to TRGJP1. V was clipped by 1 base and J by 8 bases; unmatched bases: 7. The CDR3 has 14 amino acids. Germline V gene lookup returns CDR1 EGSTGY and CDR2 YDSYTSSV. The CDR3 DNA reads TGTGCCACCTGGGATGGCCCTTTCGGTTGGTTCAAGATATTT. It translates to CATWDGPFGWFKIF.

In this sample, this clone is medium-sized. The genes are TRGV3 and TRGJP2. This CDR3 contains 16 residues. Germline lookup yields CDR1 VTNTFY and CDR2 YDVSTARD (reference sequence). V shed 2 bases, J shed 2 bases, and the junction held 8 bases outside the gene matches. The CDR3 DNA is TGTGCCACCTGGGACAATCGGTTGAGTAGTGATTGGATCAAGACGTTT. This encodes CATWDNRLSSDWIKTF.

V is TRGV9 and J is TRGJP1. V lost 0 bases, J lost 8 bases, and 6 bases stayed unmatched. CDR1 is GITISATS and CDR2 is ISYDGTV in the germline V gene (reference sequence). There are 14 residues in the CDR3. As DNA, the CDR3 is TGTGCCTTGTGGGAGGTGCAATCCGGTTGGTTCAAGATATTT. Amino acid sequence: CALWEVQSGWFKIF.

This clone is categorized as large. The gene calls are TRGV8 and TRGJP2. The J segment lost 3 bases and the V segment lost 5 bases, leaving 0 bases of the junction unmatched. Germline-derived CDR1 and CDR2 are VENAVY and YDSYNSRV. The CDR3 runs 12 residues. CDR3 DNA: TGTGCCACCTGGGGTAGTGATTGGATCAAGACGTTT. Its protein product is CATWGSDWIKTF.

As regards this clone: The limits of the CDR3 on the DNA are not certain, so only TCRdb's listed CDR3 is given. This rearrangement joins TRGV10 to TRGJP2. TRGV10 is known as an ORF, though its function is uncertain. Counting both end residues, the CDR3 totals 22 amino acids. CDR3 sequence: CTTVLRGTELGPISSSDWIKTF.

In regard to this clone: A read error is the likely source, as a far larger clone sits one nucleotide away. This chain links TRGV2 with TRGJP2. CDR1 and CDR2 (germline): EGSNGY, YDSYNSKV. The CDR3 is 18 amino acids. V was clipped by 0 bases and J by 6 bases; unmatched bases: 16. Here the CDR3 DNA reads TGTGCCACCTGGGACGGGCGTCGGGTCCCAGATGGTGATTGGATCAAGACGTTT. This translates into CATWDGRRVPDGDWIKTF.

This clone is classed as large (0.1 to 1%). The chain couples TRGV8 to TRGJP1. The CDR3 sequence is 15 residues long. Germline CDR1 VENAVY, CDR2 YDSYNSRV. The junction had 3 bases not matched to a gene; V was cut back by 2 bases and J by 0 bases. CDR3 region: CATWDIDTTGWFKIF. The CDR3 nucleotides are TGTGCCACCTGGGATATAGATACCACTGGTTGGTTCAAGATATTT.

As for this clone: TCRdb lists the protein of a much larger clone for this DNA, which differs at residue 6, so this is likely a read error; the protein given here is translated from the DNA itself. V is TRGV2 and J is TRGJ1 or TRGJ2. The CDR3 loop spans 11 amino acids. The trim removed 0 bases at V and 12 bases at J, leaving 5 bases unmatched. Germline V gives CDR1 EGSNGY, CDR2 YDSYNSKV. CDR3 amino acids: CATWDGRVKLF. Written as DNA, the CDR3 is TGTGCCACCTGGGACGGGCGAGTGAAACTCTTT.

The chain employs TRGV8 and TRGJ1 or TRGJ2. The CDR3 length is 13 residues. CDR1 and CDR2 (germline): VENAVY, YDSYNSRV. The V gene end was trimmed by 4 bases and the J gene end by 3 bases; junction bases not matched to a gene: 6. CDR3 sequence: CATWEDSYYKKLF. CDR3 nucleotide sequence: TGTGCCACCTGGGAGGATTCTTATTATAAGAAACTCTTT.

This clone was seen a few times. No V gene was called, though TRGJP2 was called as the J gene. The CDR3 is 10 residues long. The DNA for the CDR3 is TGTGCTAGTAGTGATTGGATCAAGACGTTT. As protein: CASSDWIKTF.